These 10 T cell receptor beta chains came from one sample sequenced in a study of blood T cell repertoires in COVID-19. The method was immunoSEQ multiplex PCR; TCRdb's version includes in-frame clones alone and lacks a portion of them. The sample has 200,000 to 250,000 clones, 80% to 90% seen once. Sequenced: peripheral blood. The receptors derive from a man in his fifties who had recovered from COVID-19.

The V call is TRBV20-1, the J call TRBJ1-1; D is unclear. The germline V gene encodes CDR1 DFQATT and CDR2 SNEGSKA (reference sequence). The CDR3 contains 12 residues. The germline V and J ends were trimmed by 3 bases and 3 bases, with 8 bases remaining between them. CDR3 nucleotides: TGCAGTGCTAGTCCCCGGGACACTGAAGCTTTCTTT. Protein: CSASPRDTEAFF.

The chain couples TRBV5-1 to TRBJ2-6, with 9 bases lining up with TRBD1. Germline CDR1 and CDR2: SGHRS and YFSETQ. The CDR3 is 17 amino acids. V was pared by 0 bases and J by 1 base, with 2 bases of the junction left unmatched. As DNA, the CDR3 is TGCGCCAGCAGCTTGGGGGACAGGGTATCTGGGGCCAACGTCCTGACTTTC. This codes for CASSLGDRVSGANVLTF.

This clone was detected only a few times. The chain recombines TRBV2 with TRBJ2-1; D is unclear. V shed 1 base and J shed 15 bases, with 13 bases lying between them. Germline loops: CDR1 SNHLY, CDR2 FYNNEI. CDR3 size: 12 residues. The CDR3 nucleotides read TGTGCCAGCAGTGAAGTGGTGCGAGCAGGGTTCTTC. Protein product: CASSEVVRAGFF.

The chain has TRBV7-2 and TRBJ2-5; D is possibly TRBD2 (5 bases). The ends were cut back, 2 bases at V and 5 bases at J, with 12 bases in the middle. This CDR3 comprises 14 residues. CDR1 and CDR2 (germline): SGHTA, FQGNSA. The CDR3 is CASSLKPGRETQYF. The CDR3 nucleotides read TGTGCCAGCAGCTTAAAACCGGGAAGGGAGACCCAGTACTTC.

This rearrangement joins TRBV27 to TRBJ2-3, with 7 bases fitting TRBD1. The CDR3 length is 13 residues. The V gene end was trimmed by 5 bases and the J gene end by 7 bases; junction bases not matched to a gene: 6. Germline V gives CDR1 MNHEY, CDR2 SMNVEV (reference sequence). CDR3 loop: CASSGQEFNTQYF. As DNA, the CDR3 is TGTGCCAGCAGTGGACAGGAATTCAATACGCAGTATTTT.

The chain employs TRBV28 and TRBJ2-1, with D possibly being TRBD1 (5 bases). CDR3 length equals 14 residues. The V end was cut by 2 bases, the J end by 12 bases, with 17 bases between. The germline gives CDR1 MDHEN, CDR2 SYDVKM. CDR3 DNA: TGTGCCAGCAGTTTAGCTTCAACCCATAGGGGGCAGTTCTTC. It codes for CASSLASTHRGQFF.

The V gene is TRBV28, the J gene TRBJ2-1; maybe TRBD2 (6 bases). Trimming took 3 bases from V and 3 from J, leaving 12 bases between them. The CDR3 contains 15 residues. Germline values: CDR1 MDHEN, CDR2 SYDVKM. In nucleotides, the CDR3 is TGTGCCAGCAGTTTCGTAAGGCGGGACTACAATGAGCAGTTCTTC. This codes for CASSFVRRDYNEQFF.

In DNA, the CDR3 is TGTGCCACCAGCACTCTACAGGACTCCTACGAGCAGTACTTC. This sequence encodes CATSTLQDSYEQYF. J is TRBJ2-7 and V is TRBV15; D is possibly TRBD1 (5 bases). CDR1 LNHNV and CDR2 YYDKDF come from the germline V gene (reference sequence). The V gene lost 4 bases and the J gene lost 0 bases, with 10 bases spanning the gap. The CDR3 has 14 amino acids. The variable domain in full, with the rest retrieved from reference TRBV15 and TRBJ2-7, is DAMVIQNPRYQVTQFGKPVTLSCSQTLNHNVMYWYQQKSSQAPKLLFHYYDKDFNNEADTPDNFQSRRPNTSFCFLDIRSPGLGDTAMYLCATSTLQDSYEQYFGPGTRLTVT.

This chain joins TRBV28 and TRBJ2-2; 8 bases line up with TRBD2. J gave up 6 bases and V 5 bases, and 8 bases lay outside the gene matches. This CDR3 region has 15 residues. Germline CDR1 is MDHEN and CDR2 is SYDVKM. The CDR3 here is CASSESGSLAGELFF. CDR3 bases: TGTGCCAGCAGTGAGAGCGGGAGTTTGGCCGGGGAGCTGTTTTTT.

The chain recombines TRBV27 with TRBJ2-3, with D perhaps matching TRBD1 (5 bases). V was clipped by 2 bases and J by 4 bases, with 13 bases between them. Germline-derived CDR1 and CDR2 are MNHEY and SMNVEV (reference sequence). CDR3 length: 15 residues. The chain's CDR3 is CASSLRQGRADTQYF. The CDR3 nucleotides read TGTGCCAGCAGTTTAAGGCAAGGCAGGGCAGATACGCAGTATTTT.